One T cell receptor beta chain is described in this entry. The antigen it binds to is not known. Within one base of it there is no much larger clone, and no base qualities were kept. This sample stems from a study of OX40 agonist ivuxolimab in advanced cancers. As for the study more broadly: Ivuxolimab, which targeted the costimulatory receptor OX40 (CD134), was an agonistic, fully human IgG2 monoclonal antibody. Intravenous ivuxolimab was administered to patients every 2 weeks at six dose levels: 0.01, 0.1, 0.3, 1.5, 3 and 10 mg/kg. Among the approximately 50 dose-escalation patients, roughly 20 had hepatocellular carcinoma, roughly 15 melanoma, 9 renal cell carcinoma and 9 head and neck cancer. In the dose-escalation cohort, 82.7% of patients were male, and the mean age was about 55 years, with a range of about 23 to 85. Patients were allowed to have had prior anti-PD-1, anti-PD-L1 or anti-CTLA-4 therapy, and 40% of the dose-escalation patients had previously received checkpoint inhibitors. Three dose-escalation patients achieved partial responses, one with hepatocellular carcinoma and two with cutaneous melanoma. The purpose of peripheral TCRbeta sequencing was to test whether ivuxolimab changed TCR sequence diversity and led to clonal T-cell expansion. The paper describes the monotherapy dose-escalation part (N ≈ 52 patients) of the phase I trial of ivuxolimab.

The trial excluded patients who had a history of autoimmune disease or were on systemic immunosuppression. Peripheral blood for TCR sequencing was collected from all dose cohorts at baseline, on cycle 4 day 1, and on cycle 7 day 1. The samples were taken from a phase I, first-in-human, multicenter, open-label dose-escalation trial of ivuxolimab. The trial enrolled adults with locally advanced or metastatic head and neck squamous cell, hepatocellular, melanoma or renal cell carcinoma. CD4+ and CD8+ T cells were sorted separately from peripheral blood before TCR sequencing. What the authors observed across the whole study: At doses of 0.1 to 3.0 mg/kg, clonal expansion of both CD4+ and CD8+ T cells in blood was seen between baseline and week 6. After ivuxolimab, expanded clones were on average more numerous among CD8+ T cells than among CD4+ T cells. In the 0.1-3.0 mg/kg groups, partial responders were among the patients with the lowest normalized peripheral clonal expansion, particularly in CD8+ T cells. Antigen specificity was not determined for the clonally expanded peripheral T cells. Low levels of normalized T-cell clonal expansion were also seen in some patients who did not respond.

For sequencing of the TCRbeta CDR3 region, genomic DNA was extracted from the sorted cells. The immunoSEQ Assay was used for sequencing of TCRbeta CDR3 regions. TCRdb obtained this table from immuneACCESS and retained in-frame rearrangements with V and J assigned. These tables miss some clones; where compared with another copy, unresolved V genes account for less than half of the shortfall, and the remainder is unexplained. This sample comprises some 58,000 clones, less than 90% of them detected only once. The top ten hold 0.7% to 0.95% of the sample. From a lookup of the germline V gene, CDR1 and CDR2 are SGHTA and FQGTGA. Its CDR3 holds 14 amino acids, cysteine through phenylalanine. Left in the record is the CDR3 DNA by itself, 42 bases read in frame from the first base. Relative to germline, V is missing 4 bases and J is missing 1 base, with 3 bases of the junction outside any gene match.

The source is an adult with an advanced solid tumor such as melanoma, head and neck, liver or kidney cancer. The sequenced sample was CD4+ or CD8+ T cells sorted from blood, obtained in a trial of the OX40 agonist ivuxolimab. The sequence is built from TRBV7-3 and TRBJ1-1; the junction holds 7 bases that match TRBD1. The sequenced DNA: TGTGCCAGCAGCTCCGGGACAGCGAACACTGAAGCTTTCTTT. This gives the protein CASSSGTANTEAFF.